The clone carrying this TCR beta chain occurred many times. Library construction for TCR beta used iRepertoire HTBI primers and Arm-PCR of CDR3 regions. TCRdb analysed the multiplex PCR reads with MiXCR anew, one entry per CDR3 protein. In the table there are about 660,000 distinct CDR3 sequences, 30% of which are singletons. This entry comes from a study of regulatory T cells in long-lasting Graves disease. Time point given: persistent/refractory GD, antithyroid drugs over 5 years with positive TRAb. The TCR library was made from RNA that had been extracted from PBMCs in TRIzol. Between the trimmed V and J ends, which lost 3 bases and 4 bases, there was a span of 12 bases. The CDR3 consists of 14 residues.

This chain links TRBV12-3 or TRBV12-4 with TRBJ1-2; D is unclear. The source was peripheral blood mononuclear cells (PBMCs), collected when the disease was refractory, from a patient treated with antithyroid drugs. The clonotype originates from a female donor with Graves disease. CDR3 protein: CASSFFEGGYGYTF. The CDR3 nucleotides read TGTGCCAGCAGTTTTTTTGAGGGTGGCTATGGCTACACCTTC.